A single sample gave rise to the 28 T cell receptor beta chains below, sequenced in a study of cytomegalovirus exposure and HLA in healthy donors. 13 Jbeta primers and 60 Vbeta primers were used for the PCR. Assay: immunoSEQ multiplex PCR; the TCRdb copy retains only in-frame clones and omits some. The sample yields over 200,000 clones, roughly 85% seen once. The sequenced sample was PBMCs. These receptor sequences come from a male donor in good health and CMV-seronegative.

The CDR3 here is CASSYLEGQGTYEQYF. In nucleotides, the CDR3 is TGTGCCAGCAGTTACTTGGAGGGACAGGGTACCTACGAGCAGTACTTC. The chain recombines TRBV6-5 with TRBJ2-7, with 9 bases aligning to TRBD1. Germline loops: CDR1 MNHEY, CDR2 SVGAGI. The CDR3 length is 16 residues. V shed 1 base, J shed 2 bases, and the junction held 6 bases outside the gene matches.

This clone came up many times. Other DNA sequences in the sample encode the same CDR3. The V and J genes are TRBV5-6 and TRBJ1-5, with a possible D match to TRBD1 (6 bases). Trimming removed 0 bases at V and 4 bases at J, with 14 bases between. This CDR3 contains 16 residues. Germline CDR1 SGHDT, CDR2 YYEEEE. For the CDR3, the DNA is TGTGCCAGCAGCTTGGGAGCAGGGGCCATAAATCAGCCCCAGCATTTT. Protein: CASSLGAGAINQPQHF.

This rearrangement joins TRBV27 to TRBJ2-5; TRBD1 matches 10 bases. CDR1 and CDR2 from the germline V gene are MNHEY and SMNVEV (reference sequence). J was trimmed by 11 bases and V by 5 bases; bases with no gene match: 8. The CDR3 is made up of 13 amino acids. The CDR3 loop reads CASSRDRGQEQYF. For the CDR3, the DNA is TGTGCCAGCAGTCGGGACAGGGGCCAGGAGCAGTACTTC.

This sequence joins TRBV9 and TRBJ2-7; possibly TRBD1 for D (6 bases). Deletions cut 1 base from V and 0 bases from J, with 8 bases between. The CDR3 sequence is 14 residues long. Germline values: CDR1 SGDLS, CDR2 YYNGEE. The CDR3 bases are TGTGCCAGCAGCGTAAGGGGGTCCTCCTACGAGCAGTACTTC. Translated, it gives CASSVRGSSYEQYF.

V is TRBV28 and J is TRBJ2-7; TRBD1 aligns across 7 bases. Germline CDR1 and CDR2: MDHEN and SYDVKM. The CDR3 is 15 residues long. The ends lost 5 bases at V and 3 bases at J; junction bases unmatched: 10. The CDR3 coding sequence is TGTGCCAGCAGTCCCTTTTTAGGGGACAGCTACGAGCAGTACTTC. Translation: CASSPFLGDSYEQYF. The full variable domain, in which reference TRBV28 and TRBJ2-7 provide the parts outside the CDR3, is DVKVTQSSRYLVKRTGEKVFLECVQDMDHENMFWYRQDPGLGLRLIYFSYDVKMKEKGDIPEGYSVSREKKERFSLILESASTNQTSMYLCASSPFLGDSYEQYFGPGTRLTVT.

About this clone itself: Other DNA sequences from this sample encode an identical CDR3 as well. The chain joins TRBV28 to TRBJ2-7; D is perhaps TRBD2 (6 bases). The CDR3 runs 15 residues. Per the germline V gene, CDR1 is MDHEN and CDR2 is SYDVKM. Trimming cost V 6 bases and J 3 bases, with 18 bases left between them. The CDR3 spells CASSQGLAGYYEQYF. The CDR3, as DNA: TGTGCCAGCAGCCAGGGACTGGCGGGCTACTACGAGCAGTACTTC.

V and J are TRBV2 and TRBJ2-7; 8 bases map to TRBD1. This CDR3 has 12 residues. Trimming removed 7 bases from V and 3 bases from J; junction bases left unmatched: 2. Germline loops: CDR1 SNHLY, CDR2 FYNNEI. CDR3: CASTGGIYEQYF. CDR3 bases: TGTGCCAGCACAGGGGGCATCTACGAGCAGTACTTC. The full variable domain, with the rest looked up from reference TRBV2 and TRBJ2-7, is EPEVTQTPSHQVTQMGQEVILRCVPISNHLYFYWYRQILGQKVEFLVSFYNNEISEKSEIFDDQFSVERPDGSNFTLKIRSTKLEDSAMYFCASTGGIYEQYFGPGTRLTVT.

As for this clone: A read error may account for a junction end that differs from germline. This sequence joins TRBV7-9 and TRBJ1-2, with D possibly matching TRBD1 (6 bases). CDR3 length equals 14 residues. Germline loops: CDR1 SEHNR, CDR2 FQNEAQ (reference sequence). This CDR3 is CSSSGRDTRYGYTF. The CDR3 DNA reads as TGTTCCAGCAGCGGCCGGGACACCCGCTATGGCTACACCTTC.

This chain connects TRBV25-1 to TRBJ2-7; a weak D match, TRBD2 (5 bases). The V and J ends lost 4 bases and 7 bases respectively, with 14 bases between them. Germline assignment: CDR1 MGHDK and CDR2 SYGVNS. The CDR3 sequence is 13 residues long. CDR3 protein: CASSVYGVGEQYF. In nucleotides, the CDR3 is TGTGCCAGCAGTGTATACGGGGTAGGGGAGCAGTACTTC.

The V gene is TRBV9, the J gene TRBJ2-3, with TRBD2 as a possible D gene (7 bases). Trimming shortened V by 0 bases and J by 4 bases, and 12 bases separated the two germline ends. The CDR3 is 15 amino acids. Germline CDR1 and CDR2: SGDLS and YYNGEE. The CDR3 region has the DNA TGTGCCAGCAGCGTAGTAGGGGGGGCCCCAGATACGCAGTATTTT. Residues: CASSVVGGAPDTQYF.

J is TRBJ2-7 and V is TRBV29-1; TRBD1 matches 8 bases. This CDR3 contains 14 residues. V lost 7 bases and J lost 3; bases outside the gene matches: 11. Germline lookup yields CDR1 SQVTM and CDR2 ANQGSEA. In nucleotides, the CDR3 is TGCAGCGCCGAGGGGGGACAGGACGACTACGAGCAGTACTTC. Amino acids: CSAEGGQDDYEQYF.

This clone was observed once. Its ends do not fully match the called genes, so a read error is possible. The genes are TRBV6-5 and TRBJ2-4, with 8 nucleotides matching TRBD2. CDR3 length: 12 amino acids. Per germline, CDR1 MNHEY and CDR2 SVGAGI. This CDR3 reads CASSGRGRGLLF. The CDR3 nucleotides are TGTGCCAGCAGCGGGAGGGGACGAGGCCTCCTTTTC.

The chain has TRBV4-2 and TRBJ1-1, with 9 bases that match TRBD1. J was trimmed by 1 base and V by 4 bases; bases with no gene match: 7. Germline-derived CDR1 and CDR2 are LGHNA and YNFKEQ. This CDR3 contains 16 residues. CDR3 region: CASSRLQGAGNTEAFF. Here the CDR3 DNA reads TGTGCCAGCAGCCGTTTACAGGGGGCAGGGAACACTGAAGCTTTCTTT.

DNA of the CDR3: TGTGCCTGGAGTGTACGGGGAGGCAGCACTGAAGCTTTCTTT. Residues: CAWSVRGGSTEAFF. The chain recombines TRBV30 with TRBJ1-1; D gene uncertain. The germline V and J ends were trimmed by 0 bases and 4 bases, with 12 bases remaining between them. This CDR3 contains 14 residues. Germline V CDR1 and CDR2: GTSNPN, SVGIG (reference sequence).

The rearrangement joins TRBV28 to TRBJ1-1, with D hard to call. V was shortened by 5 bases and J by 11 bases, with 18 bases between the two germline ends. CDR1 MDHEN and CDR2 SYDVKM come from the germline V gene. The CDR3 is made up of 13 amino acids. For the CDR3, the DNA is TGTGCCAGCAGTCCTCTGACATCCCCACTCGCTTTCTTT. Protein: CASSPLTSPLAFF.

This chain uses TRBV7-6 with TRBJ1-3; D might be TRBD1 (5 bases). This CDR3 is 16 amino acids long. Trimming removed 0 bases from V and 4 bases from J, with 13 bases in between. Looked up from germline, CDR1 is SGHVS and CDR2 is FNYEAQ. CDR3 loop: CASSLAPGQGGNTIYF. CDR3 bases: TGTGCCAGCAGCTTAGCGCCAGGGCAGGGAGGAAACACCATATATTTT.

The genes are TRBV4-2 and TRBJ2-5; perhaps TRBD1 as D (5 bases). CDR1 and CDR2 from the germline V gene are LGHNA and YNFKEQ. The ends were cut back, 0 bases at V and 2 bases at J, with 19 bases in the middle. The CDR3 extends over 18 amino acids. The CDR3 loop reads CASSQEVSGAGVQETQYF. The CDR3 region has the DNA TGTGCCAGCAGCCAAGAGGTCAGTGGGGCCGGAGTTCAAGAGACCCAGTACTTC.

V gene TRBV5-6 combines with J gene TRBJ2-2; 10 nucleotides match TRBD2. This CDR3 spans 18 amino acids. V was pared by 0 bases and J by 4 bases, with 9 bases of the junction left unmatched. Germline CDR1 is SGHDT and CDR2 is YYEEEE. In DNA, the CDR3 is TGTGCCAGCAGCTTGGCTGTCGCTAGCGGGGGACCCACCGGGGAGCTGTTTTTT. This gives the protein CASSLAVASGGPTGELFF.

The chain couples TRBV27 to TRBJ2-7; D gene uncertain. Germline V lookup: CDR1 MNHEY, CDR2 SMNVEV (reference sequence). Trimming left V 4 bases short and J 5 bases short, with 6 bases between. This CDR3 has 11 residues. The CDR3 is CASSSSHEQYF. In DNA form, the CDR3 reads TGTGCCAGCAGTTCAAGCCACGAGCAGTACTTC.

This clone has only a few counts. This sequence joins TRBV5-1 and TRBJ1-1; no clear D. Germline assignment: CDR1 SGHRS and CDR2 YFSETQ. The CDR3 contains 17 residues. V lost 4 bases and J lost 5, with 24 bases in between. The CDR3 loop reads CASSEFPGKAQLTEAFF. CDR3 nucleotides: TGCGCCAGCAGCGAATTCCCGGGAAAGGCGCAGCTTACTGAAGCTTTCTTT.

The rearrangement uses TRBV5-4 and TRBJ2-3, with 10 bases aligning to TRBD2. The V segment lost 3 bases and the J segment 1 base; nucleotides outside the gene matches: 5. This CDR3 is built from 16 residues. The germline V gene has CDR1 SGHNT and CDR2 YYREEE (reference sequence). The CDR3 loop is CASSSTLAGGTDTQYF. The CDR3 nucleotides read TGTGCCAGCAGCTCTACCCTAGCGGGGGGCACAGATACGCAGTATTTT.

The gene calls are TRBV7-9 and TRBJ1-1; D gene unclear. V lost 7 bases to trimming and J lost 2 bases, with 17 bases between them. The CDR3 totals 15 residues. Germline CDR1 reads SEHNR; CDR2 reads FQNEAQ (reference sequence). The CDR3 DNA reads TGTGCCAGCATCGTTCCGGGTGGTAGAAACACTGAAGCTTTCTTT. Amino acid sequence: CASIVPGGRNTEAFF.

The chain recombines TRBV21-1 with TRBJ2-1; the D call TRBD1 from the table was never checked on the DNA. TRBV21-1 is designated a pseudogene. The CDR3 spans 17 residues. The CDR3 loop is CASSRLGQGTLYNEQFF. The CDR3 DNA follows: TGTGCCAGCAGCAGGTTGGGACAGGGGACCCTCTACAATGAGCAGTTCTTC.

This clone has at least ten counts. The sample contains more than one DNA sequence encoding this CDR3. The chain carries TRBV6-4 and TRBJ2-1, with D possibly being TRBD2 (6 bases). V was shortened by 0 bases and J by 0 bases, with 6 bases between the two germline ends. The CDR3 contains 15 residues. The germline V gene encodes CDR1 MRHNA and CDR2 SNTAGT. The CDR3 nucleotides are TGTGCCAGCAGTGACTCTAGCGGCTCCTACAATGAGCAGTTCTTC. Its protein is CASSDSSGSYNEQFF.

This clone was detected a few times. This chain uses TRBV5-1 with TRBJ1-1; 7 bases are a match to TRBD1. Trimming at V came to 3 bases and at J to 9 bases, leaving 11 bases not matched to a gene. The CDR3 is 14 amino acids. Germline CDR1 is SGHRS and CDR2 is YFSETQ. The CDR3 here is CASSSPSQGRKAFF. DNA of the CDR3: TGCGCCAGCAGCTCACCTTCACAGGGGAGGAAAGCTTTCTTT.

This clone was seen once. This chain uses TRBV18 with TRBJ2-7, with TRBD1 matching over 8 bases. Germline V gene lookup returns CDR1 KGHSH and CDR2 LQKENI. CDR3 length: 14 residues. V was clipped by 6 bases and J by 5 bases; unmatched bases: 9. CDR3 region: CASSLGQGPDEQYF. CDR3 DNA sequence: TGTGCCAGCTCCCTTGGACAGGGACCGGACGAGCAGTACTTC.

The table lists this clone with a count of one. CDR3: CASSFGDREETQYF. The CDR3, as DNA: TGTGCCAGCAGCTTTGGGGACAGGGAAGAGACCCAGTACTTC. The chain combines TRBV7-2 with TRBJ2-5, with 9 bases matching TRBD1. After removal of 3 bases from V and 3 bases from J, the junction contained 2 bases not matched to a gene. The germline V gene has CDR1 SGHTA and CDR2 FQGNSA. The CDR3 loop spans 14 amino acids.

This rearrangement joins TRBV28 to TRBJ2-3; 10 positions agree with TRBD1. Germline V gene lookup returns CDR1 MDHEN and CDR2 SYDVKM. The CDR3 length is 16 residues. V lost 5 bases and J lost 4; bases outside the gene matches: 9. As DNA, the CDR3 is TGTGCCAGCAGTGGCCTGTGGGACAGGGGTGCAGATACGCAGTATTTT. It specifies CASSGLWDRGADTQYF.